This TCR beta chain emerged from a study of T cell responses to AZD1222 COVID-19 vaccine. Trimming pared 3 bases from V and 7 bases from J, leaving 16 bases between. CDR1 is DFQATT, CDR2 SNEGSKA, per germline (reference sequence). The CDR3 is 13 residues long. The protocol was immunoSEQ multiplex PCR, while the TCRdb copy is restricted to in-frame clones and leaves out a portion. The repertoire consists of around 260,000 clones, with just over 90% occurring once and the leading ten covering roughly 0.6%. The sample was peripheral blood, taken on day 0 of AZD1222 vaccination. This chain links TRBV20-1 with TRBJ2-7; the D call may be TRBD1 or TRBD2 (5 bases each). This clonotype was obtained from an adult in good health. The CDR3 DNA reads TGCAGTGCTAGTTACAGGCCCTCGGGAGAGCAGTACTTC. It specifies CSASYRPSGEQYF.